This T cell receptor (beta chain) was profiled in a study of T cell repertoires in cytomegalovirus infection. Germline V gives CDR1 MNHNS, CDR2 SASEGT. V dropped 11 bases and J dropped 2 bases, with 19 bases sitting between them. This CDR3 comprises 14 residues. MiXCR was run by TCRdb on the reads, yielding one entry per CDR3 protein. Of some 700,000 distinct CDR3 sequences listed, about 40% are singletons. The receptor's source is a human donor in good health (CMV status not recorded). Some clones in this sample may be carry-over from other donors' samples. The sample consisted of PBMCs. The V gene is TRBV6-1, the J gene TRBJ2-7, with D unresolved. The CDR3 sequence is CAVERKSLTYEQYF. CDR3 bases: TGTGCCGTGGAAAGGAAATCCTTGACCTACGAGCAGTACTTC.